This T cell receptor beta chain came from a study of CD8+ T cells in alopecia areata. Study-wide background: Twice daily, treated patients received 5 to 10 mg of oral tofacitinib. The percentage of affected scalp area served as the score of severity for treated patients.

Extracted RNA was reverse transcribed, and the resulting cDNA served as sequencing template. Here immunoSEQ multiplex PCR was the method, and the copy in TCRdb shows in-frame clones only, minus some. The sample contains about 200,000 clones, more than 30% of which appear only once. Remarks on this clone: Its specificity is not known. A read error may account for a junction end that differs from germline.

Treatment meaning: oral pan-JAK inhibitor, 5-10 mg twice daily. Punch biopsies of lesional scalp, plus peripheral blood, were taken from alopecia areata patients. Notes on the study in general: TCR sharing across patients was less clear than in mice, possibly HLA-related.

The source was CD4+ T cells sorted from blood, collected between weeks 30 and 35, from a patient treated with tofacitinib. The TCR comes from a human donor with alopecia areata.

CDR3 residues: CASSLGREQYF. The CDR3 DNA sequence: TGTGCCAGCAGTTTAGGGCGCGAGCAGTACTTC. The rearrangement uses TRBV11-3 and TRBJ2-7; D call uncertain. This CDR3 has 11 residues. Germline CDR1 and CDR2: SGHNT and YENEEA.